These 14 T cell receptor beta chains originate from one sample sequenced in a study of Tregs in tolerant kidney transplant recipients. TCRdb's table, derived via immunoSEQ multiplex PCR, lists solely in-frame clones and lacks some. The table shows fewer than 65,000 clones, with 70% to 90% occurring only once. The source was Tregs from blood, collected before the transplant. The source of these receptors is a human donor who received a combined kidney and bone marrow transplant.

The chain joins TRBV5-1 to TRBJ2-2; 15 bases fit TRBD2. CDR1 is SGHRS and CDR2 is YFSETQ in the germline V gene. V was clipped by 3 bases and J by 6 bases; unmatched bases: 3. This CDR3 has 16 amino acids. Here the CDR3 reads CASSSRTSGGAGELFF. CDR3 bases: TGCGCCAGCAGCTCACGGACTAGCGGGGGGGCCGGGGAGCTGTTTTTT.

This clone was observed a few times. The chain is built from TRBV2 and TRBJ2-2; TRBD2 agrees at 9 bases. The CDR3 has 15 residues. Germline-derived CDR1 and CDR2 are SNHLY and FYNNEI. The trim removed 7 bases at V and 1 base at J, leaving 4 bases unmatched. The CDR3 spells CASTEAGGNTGELFF. In nucleotides, the CDR3 is TGTGCCAGCACCGAAGCGGGAGGGAACACCGGGGAGCTGTTTTTT.

For this clone: The same CDR3 arises from other DNA sequences in this sample as well. The V and J genes are TRBV5-4 and TRBJ1-2; 8 bases map to TRBD1. The junction had 2 bases not matched to a gene; V was cut back by 3 bases and J by 4 bases. CDR3 length equals 13 residues. Per germline, CDR1 SGHNT and CDR2 YYREEE (reference sequence). CDR3 in DNA: TGTGCCAGCAGCTCAGGACAGGGCTATGGCTACACCTTC. Encoded protein: CASSSGQGYGYTF.

This chain uses TRBV30 with TRBJ1-1; TRBD1 is a possible D gene (5 bases). V lost 2 bases to trimming and J lost 3 bases, with 10 bases between them. This CDR3 region has 13 residues. Germline V gene data show CDR1 as GTSNPN and CDR2 as SVGIG (reference sequence). The CDR3 region has the DNA TGTGCCTGGAGTTTGGGGGGTTACACTGAAGCTTTCTTT. Residues: CAWSLGGYTEAFF.

The rearrangement links TRBV5-1 to TRBJ2-5; 9 nucleotides line up with TRBD2. The junction had 4 bases not matched to a gene; V was cut back by 3 bases and J by 1 base. The CDR3 extends over 15 amino acids. CDR1 is SGHRS, CDR2 YFSETQ, per germline. The CDR3 reads CASSSGTSSQETQYF. The DNA for the CDR3 is TGCGCCAGCAGCTCCGGGACTAGCAGCCAAGAGACCCAGTACTTC.

The chain carries TRBV4-2 and TRBJ2-3; maybe TRBD1 (6 bases). This CDR3 is 18 amino acids long. CDR1 and CDR2 from the germline V gene are LGHNA and YNFKEQ. V dropped 1 base and J dropped 2 bases, with 19 bases sitting between them. CDR3 nucleotide sequence: TGTGCCAGCAGCCAAGTGGTTCCAGGGGCCCCCCTCACAGATACGCAGTATTTT. Translation gives CASSQVVPGAPLTDTQYF.

The gene calls are TRBV5-1 and TRBJ2-5, with 11 positions matching TRBD1. J gave up 1 base and V 4 bases, and 6 bases lay outside the gene matches. The CDR3 spans 16 residues. From germline, CDR1 is SGHRS and CDR2 YFSETQ. The CDR3 reads CASSRSGTGGQETQYF. Here the CDR3 DNA reads TGCGCCAGCAGCCGATCGGGGACAGGGGGCCAAGAGACCCAGTACTTC.

Only a few counts were recorded for this clone. The chain couples TRBV7-9 to TRBJ1-1; a possible D gene is TRBD1 (6 bases). V was clipped by 1 base and J by 0 bases, with 9 bases between them. The CDR3 sequence is 15 residues long. CDR1 and CDR2 (germline): SEHNR, FQNEAQ (reference sequence). CDR3 nucleotides: TGTGCCAGCAGCTTAGGGGGGGCGCTGAACACTGAAGCTTTCTTT. Its translation: CASSLGGALNTEAFF.

A few counts support this clone. V usage is TRBV6-1 and J usage is TRBJ2-7; TRBD2 matches 9 bases. CDR3 length: 15 residues. The germline gives CDR1 MNHNS, CDR2 SASEGT. J lost 0 bases, V lost 8 bases, and 8 bases had no gene match. The CDR3 region has the DNA TGTGCCAGCTCAATAGCGGGGGATAGCTCCTACGAGCAGTACTTC. Translation: CASSIAGDSSYEQYF.

J is TRBJ1-4 and V is TRBV27; D remains ambiguous. V was pared by 5 bases and J by 7 bases, with 17 bases between. There are 15 residues in the CDR3. CDR1 is MNHEY and CDR2 is SMNVEV in the germline V gene (reference sequence). For the CDR3, the DNA is TGTGCCAGCAGTCCTGATACACGTGTGGCTGAAAAACTGTTTTTT. This translates into CASSPDTRVAEKLFF.

In this sample, this clone turned up a few times. The gene calls are TRBV6-5 and TRBJ1-5; D gene uncertain. V was trimmed by 5 bases and J by 4 bases, leaving 12 bases between them. In germline, CDR1 is MNHEY, CDR2 SVGAGI. The CDR3 consists of 14 residues. This CDR3 reads CASSKGPHNQPQHF. CDR3 nucleotides: TGTGCCAGCAGTAAAGGGCCCCATAATCAGCCCCAGCATTTT.

The rearrangement uses TRBV7-6 and TRBJ2-5; D gene unclear. CDR3 length: 12 amino acids. In germline, CDR1 is SGHVS, CDR2 FNYEAQ. V lost 0 bases and J 9 bases, leaving 8 bases between the germline ends. The CDR3 sequence is CASSLAHFPQYF. The CDR3 region has the DNA TGTGCCAGCAGCTTAGCGCATTTTCCCCAGTACTTC.

This chain links TRBV7-2 with TRBJ2-1; TRBD2 agrees at 9 bases. Germline values: CDR1 SGHTA, CDR2 FQGNSA. This CDR3 region has 15 residues. The V gene end was trimmed by 1 base and the J gene end by 9 bases; junction bases not matched to a gene: 7. The DNA of the CDR3 is TGTGCCAGCAGCTTAGAGGGTCTAGCGGGGCGTGAGCAGTTCTTC. It specifies CASSLEGLAGREQFF.

J is TRBJ2-3 and V is TRBV2; a weak D match, TRBD2 (5 bases). The germline V and J ends were trimmed by 7 bases and 2 bases, with 22 bases remaining between them. There are 17 residues in the CDR3. Germline loops: CDR1 SNHLY, CDR2 FYNNEI. In DNA form, the CDR3 reads TGTGCCAGCACCACGCTAAGAGTTAGCGACGCCACAGATACGCAGTATTTT. Translating it yields CASTTLRVSDATDTQYF. Full variable domain (missing parts from reference TRBV2 and TRBJ2-3): EPEVTQTPSHQVTQMGQEVILRCVPISNHLYFYWYRQILGQKVEFLVSFYNNEISEKSEIFDDQFSVERPDGSNFTLKIRSTKLEDSAMYFCASTTLRVSDATDTQYFGPGTRLTVL.